The entry below describes one T cell receptor beta chain. The antigen is unknown. These data belong to a study of CD8+CD57+ T cells in acquired aplastic anemia. Study context: On average, sorted CD4+ and CD8+ cells gave roughly 2.9 ug of DNA. Some 10 million reads, on average, were obtained for CD4+ cells from healthy donors. Study outcomes and limitations: Patients and controls had CD8+ Simpson's diversity values that were not significantly distinct. Overlap between patients and controls comprised twenty-nine CD8+ CDR3 sequences.

Genomic DNA provided the template from which TCR beta VDJ and CDR3 profiles were obtained. TCRdb recomputed calls from the reads with MiXCR, one row per CDR3 protein. This sample has 150,000 to 200,000 distinct CDR3 sequences; around 45% occur once, and the top ten carry 2.5% to 3.5%. Trimming took off 0 bases at V and 0 bases at J, with 6 bases between the two ends. This CDR3 has 15 residues. Germline V gives CDR1 ENHRY, CDR2 SYGVKD. This TCR came from a human donor in good health. The chain joins TRBV10-3 to TRBJ1-3; no firm D call. The specimen was sorted CD4+, CD8+, or CD8+CD57+ T cells (not recorded which) from PBMCs. The CDR3 protein is CAISESASSGNTIYF. The DNA of the CDR3 is TGTGCCATCAGTGAGTCGGCGAGCTCTGGAAACACCATATATTTT.